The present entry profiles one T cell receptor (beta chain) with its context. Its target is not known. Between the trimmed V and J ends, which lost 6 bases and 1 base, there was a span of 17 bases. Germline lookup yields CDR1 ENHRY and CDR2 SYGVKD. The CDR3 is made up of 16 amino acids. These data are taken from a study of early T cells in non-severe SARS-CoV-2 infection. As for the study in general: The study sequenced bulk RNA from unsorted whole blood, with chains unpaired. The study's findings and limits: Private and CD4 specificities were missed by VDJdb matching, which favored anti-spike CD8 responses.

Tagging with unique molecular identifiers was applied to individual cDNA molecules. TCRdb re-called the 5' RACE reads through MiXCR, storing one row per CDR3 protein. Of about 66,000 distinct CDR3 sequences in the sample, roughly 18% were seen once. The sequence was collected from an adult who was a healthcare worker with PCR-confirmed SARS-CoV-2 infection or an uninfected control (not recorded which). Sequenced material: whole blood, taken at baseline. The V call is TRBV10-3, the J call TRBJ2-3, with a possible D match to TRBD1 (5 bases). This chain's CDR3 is CAISFTGQARTDTQYF. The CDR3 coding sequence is TGTGCCATCAGCTTTACAGGCCAGGCACGCACAGATACGCAGTATTTT.